This T cell receptor beta chain was documented in a study of neurological immune-mediated disorders. Germline CDR1 SGHRS, CDR2 YFSETQ. Trimming cost V 1 base and J 0 bases, with 7 bases left between them. This CDR3 contains 15 residues. The method for making cDNA was 5'RACE, and it used 10-nucleotide random UMIs. TCRdb fed the 5' RACE reads into MiXCR, producing one record per CDR3 protein. Of 50,000 to 60,000 distinct CDR3 sequences detected, approximately 3.6% appear once; the ten largest clones hold roughly 2%. Study observations and caveats: There were no CDR3 amino acid sequences shared by expanded clones across subjects, a result suggesting private repertoires in all groups.

This clonotype was seen many times. Its target is not known. The sorted libraries involved the use of 850,000 to 1,000,000 CD4+ or CD8+ T cells. The chain employs TRBV5-1 and TRBJ2-2, with unresolved D. The sample was CD4+ T cells from blood. This clonotype originated in a woman in her thirties or forties with multiple sclerosis. The CDR3 DNA follows: TGCGCCAGCAGCTTGACAAACCCGAACACCGGGGAGCTGTTTTTT. This translates into CASSLTNPNTGELFF.